Presented here are 24 T cell receptor beta chains from one specimen sequenced in a study of cytotoxic CD8 clonotypes in ibrutinib-treated CLL. The repertoire was sequenced with immunoSEQ multiplex PCR; TCRdb's copy has only in-frame clones and lacks some. The sample records approximately 330,000 clones, roughly 79% being singletons. The sample was PBMCs, taken before ibrutinib treatment. All receptors derive from a human donor with chronic lymphocytic leukemia.

The gene calls are TRBV7-6 and TRBJ2-2, with 7 nucleotides matching TRBD2. The CDR3 length is 17 residues. The V gene end was trimmed by 4 bases and the J gene end by 5 bases; junction bases not matched to a gene: 13. Germline V lookup: CDR1 SGHVS, CDR2 FNYEAQ. CDR3 region: CASSYTPSRGSTGELFF. The CDR3 bases are TGTGCCAGCAGCTATACCCCCTCGCGCGGGAGTACCGGGGAGCTGTTTTTT.

J is TRBJ2-5 and V is TRBV10-3, with D possibly matching TRBD1 (6 bases). This CDR3 spans 14 amino acids. Trimming removed 3 bases from V and 5 bases from J, with 13 bases in between. Germline lookup yields CDR1 ENHRY and CDR2 SYGVKD. The chain's CDR3 is CAISDTGQIETQYF. CDR3 DNA sequence: TGTGCCATCAGTGATACAGGGCAGATCGAGACCCAGTACTTC.

The chain couples TRBV27 to TRBJ2-2; a possible D gene is TRBD2 (6 bases). V dropped 5 bases and J dropped 3 bases, with 13 bases sitting between them. The CDR3 runs to 15 residues. In germline, CDR1 is MNHEY, CDR2 SMNVEV (reference sequence). The CDR3 DNA reads as TGTGCCAGCAGTCTAGGGGAGGTTTACACCGGGGAGCTGTTTTTT. Residues: CASSLGEVYTGELFF.

V and J are TRBV27 and TRBJ1-1; no clear D. CDR3 length: 14 amino acids. Germline V gives CDR1 MNHEY, CDR2 SMNVEV (reference sequence). The ends were cut back, 3 bases at V and 4 bases at J, with 12 bases in the middle. The chain's CDR3 is CASSLEGRATEAFF. In nucleotides, the CDR3 is TGTGCCAGCAGTTTGGAGGGTCGGGCCACTGAAGCTTTCTTT.

The CDR3 protein is CASSLGVYTEAFF. Here the CDR3 DNA reads TGTGCCAGTAGTCTTGGCGTTTACACTGAAGCTTTCTTT. The chain carries TRBV19 and TRBJ1-1, with D unresolved. The CDR3 length is 13 residues. Per the germline V gene, CDR1 is LNHDA and CDR2 is SQIVND (reference sequence). The V end lost 5 bases, the J end lost 3 bases, and 10 bases lay between the germline ends.

V usage is TRBV7-2 and J usage is TRBJ2-7, with no clear D. The CDR3 sequence is 14 residues long. V shed 1 base and J shed 3 bases, with 10 bases lying between them. Germline values: CDR1 SGHTA, CDR2 FQGNSA. For the CDR3, the DNA is TGTGCCAGCAGCTTAGACATATCCGGCTACGAGCAGTACTTC. Protein sequence: CASSLDISGYEQYF.

The CDR3 DNA sequence: TGTGCCAGCAGCTTAGTAGCTAGCGGGAGGGATACGCAGTATTTT. Encoded protein: CASSLVASGRDTQYF. The chain employs TRBV13 and TRBJ2-3, with TRBD2 identical over 11 bases. The CDR3 extends over 15 amino acids. Trimming at V came to 1 base and at J to 6 bases, leaving 3 bases not matched to a gene. The germline CDR1 and CDR2 sequences are PRHDT and FYEKMQ (reference sequence).

This chain uses TRBV19 with TRBJ2-6; weak D call: TRBD1 (5 bases). Germline CDR1 LNHDA, CDR2 SQIVND (reference sequence). The CDR3 covers 17 residues. Trimming pared 7 bases from V and 1 base from J, leaving 17 bases between. The CDR3: CASINGRVGSGANVLTF. The CDR3 DNA sequence: TGTGCCAGTATCAACGGCAGGGTGGGATCTGGGGCCAACGTCCTGACTTTC.

This chain joins TRBV15 and TRBJ2-5; D perhaps matches TRBD2 (5 bases). The germline CDR1 and CDR2 sequences are LNHNV and YYDKDF (reference sequence). With 0 bases removed from V and 5 bases from J, the gap between germline ends came to 13 bases. The CDR3 is made up of 15 amino acids. The CDR3: CATSRDLGDGETQYF. The CDR3 nucleotides read TGTGCCACCAGCAGAGATCTGGGAGATGGGGAGACCCAGTACTTC. The variable domain in full, completed from reference TRBV15 and TRBJ2-5, reads DAMVIQNPRYQVTQFGKPVTLSCSQTLNHNVMYWYQQKSSQAPKLLFHYYDKDFNNEADTPDNFQSRRPNTSFCFLDIRSPGLGDTAMYLCATSRDLGDGETQYFGPGTRLLVL.

The rearrangement uses TRBV27 and TRBJ2-7; D is undetermined. The ends were cut back, 2 bases at V and 1 base at J, with 6 bases in the middle. CDR1 is MNHEY and CDR2 is SMNVEV in the germline V gene (reference sequence). The CDR3 sequence is 13 residues long. The CDR3 loop reads CASSLKASYEQYF. The CDR3 coding sequence is TGTGCCAGCAGTTTAAAGGCTTCCTACGAGCAGTACTTC.

This chain uses TRBV4-3 with TRBJ2-7, with TRBD2 matching 12 bases. The trim removed 3 bases at V and 5 bases at J, leaving 5 bases unmatched. This CDR3 contains 15 residues. Germline lookup yields CDR1 LGHNA and CDR2 YSLEER. The CDR3 DNA follows: TGCGCCAGCAGCCAGAGGACTAGCGGGATCCACGAGCAGTACTTC. It is translated as CASSQRTSGIHEQYF.

The V call is TRBV5-1, the J call TRBJ1-2; possible D gene TRBD1, 5 bases. V was trimmed by 4 bases and J by 2 bases, leaving 15 bases between them. This CDR3 spans 15 amino acids. Germline V gene data show CDR1 as SGHRS and CDR2 as YFSETQ. Here the CDR3 reads CASSPGGGINYGYTF. The DNA for the CDR3 is TGCGCCAGCAGCCCCGGTGGGGGGATCAACTATGGCTACACCTTC.

J is TRBJ2-7 and V is TRBV5-1; a possible D gene is TRBD2 (6 bases). The germline V gene encodes CDR1 SGHRS and CDR2 YFSETQ. The ends were cut back, 1 base at V and 4 bases at J, with 21 bases in the middle. The CDR3 contains 17 residues. In DNA, the CDR3 is TGCGCCAGCAGCTTGAGGGCGCAGGGACTGAGAGTTTACGAGCAGTACTTC. It encodes CASSLRAQGLRVYEQYF.

The chain is built from TRBV5-4 and TRBJ1-3, with D perhaps TRBD1 (6 bases). Per germline, CDR1 SGHNT and CDR2 YYREEE (reference sequence). Trimming stripped 2 bases from V and 1 base from J, with 13 bases between. This CDR3 has 16 residues. The CDR3 reads CASSLGGTSSGNTIYF. Written as DNA, the CDR3 is TGTGCCAGCAGCTTAGGGGGGACAAGTTCTGGAAACACCATATATTTT.

The chain joins TRBV10-3 to TRBJ2-2; D unclear. In germline, CDR1 is ENHRY, CDR2 SYGVKD. The CDR3 totals 15 residues. Trimming shortened V by 3 bases and J by 1 base, and 9 bases separated the two germline ends. The CDR3 sequence: CAISDLDWNTGELFF. DNA of the CDR3: TGTGCCATCAGTGATCTTGACTGGAACACCGGGGAGCTGTTTTTT.

The chain has TRBV5-4 and TRBJ2-1; 11 bases match TRBD2. V was clipped by 2 bases and J by 5 bases; unmatched bases: 6. The CDR3 sequence is 16 residues long. The V gene's germline CDR1 is SGHNT and CDR2 YYREEE (reference sequence). DNA of the CDR3: TGTGCCAGCAGCTTAGCCTTGGGACTAGCGGACAATGAGCAGTTCTTC. Translation gives CASSLALGLADNEQFF.

V gene TRBV7-2 combines with J gene TRBJ2-7, with 7 bases aligning to TRBD1. Trimming at V came to 3 bases and at J to 3 bases, leaving 8 bases not matched to a gene. The CDR3 sequence is 15 residues long. The germline CDR1 and CDR2 sequences are SGHTA and FQGNSA. CDR3 coding DNA: TGTGCCAGCAGCTTTTTTCAGGGGGTACACTACGAGCAGTACTTC. The encoded protein is CASSFFQGVHYEQYF.

The chain joins TRBV5-6 to TRBJ2-3; the match to TRBD1 covers 10 bases. CDR1 SGHDT and CDR2 YYEEEE come from the germline V gene. The CDR3 totals 15 residues. V was clipped by 4 bases and J by 5 bases; unmatched bases: 7. CDR3 DNA sequence: TGTGCCAGCAGCAACCGACAGGGGGCTGGAGATACGCAGTATTTT. Protein sequence: CASSNRQGAGDTQYF.

In DNA, the CDR3 is TGCGCCAACTCGTCGAGGGGGCGTGAAAAACTGTTTTTT. This encodes CANSSRGREKLFF. The chain links TRBV10-1 to TRBJ1-4; 7 nucleotides align to TRBD1. Per germline, CDR1 WNHNN and CDR2 SYGVQD (reference sequence). CDR3 length: 13 residues. Unmatched junction bases numbered 9, after V lost 10 bases and J lost 7 bases.

CDR3 DNA: TGTGCCAGCAGTTTAGCCACCGGGAGGCTACCCTACGAGCAGTACTTC. It yields the protein CASSLATGRLPYEQYF. The chain combines TRBV27 with TRBJ2-7, with 7 bases matching TRBD2. The CDR3 is made up of 16 amino acids. The junction had 9 bases not matched to a gene; V was cut back by 2 bases and J by 2 bases. The germline V gene has CDR1 MNHEY and CDR2 SMNVEV (reference sequence).

This rearrangement joins TRBV5-4 to TRBJ2-3; no firm D call. This CDR3 contains 13 residues. Germline V gene sequence: CDR1 SGHNT, CDR2 YYREEE (reference sequence). Between the trimmed V and J ends, which lost 2 bases and 3 bases, there was a span of 7 bases. The CDR3 DNA follows: TGTGCCAGCAGCTTAGACGGTACAGATACGCAGTATTTT. Translating it yields CASSLDGTDTQYF. Supplemented by reference TRBV5-4 and TRBJ2-3, the full variable domain reads ETGVTQSPTHLIKTRGQQVTLRCSSQSGHNTVSWYQQALGQGPQFIFQYYREEENGRGNFPPRFSGLQFPNYSSELNVNALELDDSALYLCASSLDGTDTQYFGPGTRLTVL.

This sequence joins TRBV15 and TRBJ2-4, with D maybe TRBD1 (6 bases). The germline V gene has CDR1 LNHNV and CDR2 YYDKDF (reference sequence). The CDR3 is 12 amino acids. Deletions cut 4 bases from V and 13 bases from J, with 14 bases between. CDR3: CATSMQTGTQYF. The CDR3 DNA sequence: TGTGCCACCAGCATGCAGACAGGAACCCAGTACTTC.

The chain has TRBV5-5 and TRBJ2-7; 8 bases are shared with TRBD1. This CDR3 is built from 14 residues. Germline trimming cut 2 bases from V and 3 bases from J; bases unmatched to any gene: 4. The germline CDR1 and CDR2 sequences are SGHKS and YYEKEE (reference sequence). The CDR3 region is CASSFRDRNYEQYF. CDR3 DNA sequence: TGTGCCAGCAGCTTCAGGGACAGGAACTACGAGCAGTACTTC.

The V gene is TRBV29-1, the J gene TRBJ1-2; 9 nucleotides line up with TRBD1. V shed 6 bases, J shed 4 bases, and the junction held 3 bases outside the gene matches. The CDR3 is 12 amino acids. Germline CDR1 and CDR2: SQVTM and ANQGSEA. The CDR3 DNA is TGCAGCGTAAAGGGACAGGGCTATGGCTACACCTTC. This sequence encodes CSVKGQGYGYTF.